These 8 T cell receptor beta chains originate from one sample sequenced in a study of blood T cell repertoires in COVID-19. Generated by immunoSEQ multiplex PCR, the TCRdb table keeps only in-frame clones and is missing some. This sample has 200,000 to 250,000 clones, with around 90% found just once. The material sequenced was PBMCs or T cells enriched from blood (not recorded which). Every receptor here comes from a woman in her thirties with acute COVID-19.

The chain combines TRBV5-1 with TRBJ1-4; 8 bases map to TRBD1. CDR3 length: 15 residues. Germline values: CDR1 SGHRS, CDR2 YFSETQ. V lost 2 bases, J lost 3 bases, and 3 bases stayed unmatched. CDR3 region: CASSLGTGPNEKLFF. CDR3 sequence (DNA): TGCGCCAGCAGCTTAGGGACAGGCCCTAATGAAAAACTGTTTTTT.

CDR3 coding DNA: TGTGCCAGCAGTGAAGCTCTACCGAGCTCCTATAATTCACCCCTCCACTTT. Protein sequence: CASSEALPSSYNSPLHF. V usage is TRBV6-1 and J usage is TRBJ1-6, with D unclear. Germline V gene sequence: CDR1 MNHNS, CDR2 SASEGT. Trimming left V 0 bases short and J 0 bases short, with 9 bases between. The CDR3 runs to 17 residues.

The J gene is TRBJ2-3, the V gene TRBV6-4; 9 positions agree with TRBD1. Looked up from germline, CDR1 is MRHNA and CDR2 is SNTAGT. With 5 bases clipped from V and 10 bases from J, the junction kept 19 bases outside the gene matches. The CDR3 totals 17 residues. CDR3 bases: TGTGCCAGCAGTTCTGGGACAGGGTCGTTGGTCGCACTTCCGCAGTATTTT. Amino acid sequence: CASSSGTGSLVALPQYF.

The chain combines TRBV6-5 with TRBJ2-7; the D gene is possibly TRBD1 (6 bases). The germline V gene has CDR1 MNHEY and CDR2 SVGAGI. V dropped 5 bases and J dropped 4 bases, with 15 bases sitting between them. The CDR3 runs 14 residues. Here the CDR3 DNA reads TGTGCCAGCAGTAAGGGGGTCGGTTCTTACGAGCAGTACTTC. It encodes CASSKGVGSYEQYF.

The chain couples TRBV28 to TRBJ1-1; 7 nucleotides align to TRBD1. Germline values: CDR1 MDHEN, CDR2 SYDVKM. V gave up 10 bases and J gave up 1 base; unmatched junction bases: 12. CDR3 length: 15 amino acids. CDR3 coding DNA: TGTGCCACCACAGGGGATTTAGGAGGGAACACTGAAGCTTTCTTT. Amino acid sequence: CATTGDLGGNTEAFF.

The rearrangement links TRBV28 to TRBJ1-2; the match to TRBD1 covers 8 bases. The germline gives CDR1 MDHEN, CDR2 SYDVKM. CDR3 size: 13 residues. Germline trimming cut 6 bases from V and 8 bases from J; bases unmatched to any gene: 8. The CDR3 DNA sequence: TGTGCCAGCAGGCTAGGACAGGGTGAAGGCTACACCTTC. Its protein product is CASRLGQGEGYTF.

CDR3 region: CSVTGALAKNIQYF. Written as DNA, the CDR3 is TGCAGCGTCACAGGGGCCCTAGCCAAAAACATTCAGTACTTC. The chain couples TRBV29-1 to TRBJ2-4; TRBD1 matches at 7 bases. This CDR3 contains 14 residues. Germline V gene data show CDR1 as SQVTM and CDR2 as ANQGSEA. Unmatched junction bases numbered 5, after V lost 6 bases and J lost 0 bases.

This rearrangement joins TRBV28 to TRBJ2-7; TRBD2 aligns across 7 bases. CDR3 size: 16 residues. V trimming: 6 bases; J trimming: 3 bases; junction bases outside the gene matches: 14. Germline V gives CDR1 MDHEN, CDR2 SYDVKM. CDR3 in amino acids: CASSLSSQSGIYEQYF. DNA of the CDR3: TGTGCCAGCAGCCTTAGCTCACAAAGCGGGATCTACGAGCAGTACTTC.